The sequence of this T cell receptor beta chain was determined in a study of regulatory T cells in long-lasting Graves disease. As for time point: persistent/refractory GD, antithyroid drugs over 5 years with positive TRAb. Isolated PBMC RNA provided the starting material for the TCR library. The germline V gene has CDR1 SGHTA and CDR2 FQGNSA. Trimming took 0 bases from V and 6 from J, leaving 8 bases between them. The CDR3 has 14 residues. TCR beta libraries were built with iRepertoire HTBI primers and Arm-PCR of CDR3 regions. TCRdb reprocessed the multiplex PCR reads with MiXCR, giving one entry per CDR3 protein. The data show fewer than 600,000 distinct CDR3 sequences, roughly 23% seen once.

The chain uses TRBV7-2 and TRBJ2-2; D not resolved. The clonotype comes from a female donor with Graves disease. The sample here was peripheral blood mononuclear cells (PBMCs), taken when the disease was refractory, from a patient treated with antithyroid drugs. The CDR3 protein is CASSLAGSPGELFF. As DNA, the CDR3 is TGTGCCAGCAGCTTAGCGGGCAGCCCCGGGGAGCTGTTTTTT.